One sample yielded the 3 T cell receptor beta chains listed below, sequenced in a study of control samples from healthy donors and cancer patients. The method was immunoSEQ multiplex PCR; TCRdb's version includes in-frame clones alone and lacks a portion of them. Of roughly 80,000 clones in the sample, approximately 90% are singletons; the top ten hold about 2%. The material sequenced was PBMCs. The receptors shown here come from a woman aged 55-70 years with head and neck cancer.

The V call is TRBV4-1, the J call TRBJ2-7; 9 bases match TRBD1. Per germline, CDR1 MGHRA and CDR2 YSYEKL. CDR3 length equals 15 residues. The ends lost 4 bases at V and 5 bases at J; junction bases unmatched: 9. The CDR3 DNA reads as TGCGCCAGCAGCCCCCCGGACAGGGGTATTCACGAGCAGTACTTC. As protein: CASSPPDRGIHEQYF.

The chain joins TRBV7-9 to TRBJ2-2; unclear D gene. The CDR3 totals 12 residues. Germline loops: CDR1 SEHNR, CDR2 FQNEAQ (reference sequence). V lost 5 bases to trimming and J lost 1 base, with 2 bases between them. The CDR3 DNA follows: TGTGCCAGCAGCGGGAACACCGGGGAGCTGTTTTTT. This codes for CASSGNTGELFF.

This chain links TRBV27 with TRBJ2-1; 13 nucleotides agree with TRBD2. The CDR3 has 17 amino acids. The germline gives CDR1 MNHEY, CDR2 SMNVEV (reference sequence). J gave up 9 bases and V 3 bases, and 11 bases lay outside the gene matches. The CDR3 spells CASSFARGTSGIGEQFF. The CDR3 DNA reads TGTGCCAGCAGTTTCGCCAGGGGGACTAGCGGGATAGGTGAGCAGTTCTTC.